This paragraph covers one TCR beta chain sequence. The antigen is undetermined. This sample is part of a study of cytomegalovirus exposure and HLA in healthy donors. PCR primers comprised 60 Vbeta and 13 Jbeta primers. Libraries were prepared by immunoSEQ multiplex PCR; TCRdb keeps only in-frame clonotypes and omits some of them. This table has fewer than 200,000 clones, nearly 80% appearing once. Trimming at V came to 3 bases and at J to 0 bases, leaving 5 bases not matched to a gene. The CDR3 spans 16 residues. Germline CDR1 and CDR2: SEHNR and FQNEAQ (reference sequence). Whole-study results and caveats: Available immune exposure information covered CMV serostatus only.

The chain employs TRBV7-9 and TRBJ2-5; TRBD2 aligns across 9 bases. This receptor was identified in a female donor in good health and CMV-seronegative. Input material: PBMCs. CDR3: CASSLGTSSNQETQYF. The CDR3 bases are TGTGCCAGCAGCTTGGGGACTAGCTCAAACCAAGAGACCCAGTACTTC.